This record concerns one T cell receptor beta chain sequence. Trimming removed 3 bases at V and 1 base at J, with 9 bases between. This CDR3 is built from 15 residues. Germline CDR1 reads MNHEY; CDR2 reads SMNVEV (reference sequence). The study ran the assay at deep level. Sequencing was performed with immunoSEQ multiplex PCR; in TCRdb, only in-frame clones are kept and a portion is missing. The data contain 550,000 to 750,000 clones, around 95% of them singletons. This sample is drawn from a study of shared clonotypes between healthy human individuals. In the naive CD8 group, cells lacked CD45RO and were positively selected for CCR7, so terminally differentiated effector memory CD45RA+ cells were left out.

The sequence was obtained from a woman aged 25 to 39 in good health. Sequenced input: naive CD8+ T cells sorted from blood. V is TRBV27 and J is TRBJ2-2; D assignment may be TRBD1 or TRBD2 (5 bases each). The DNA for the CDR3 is TGTGCCAGCAGTTTCTTGAGGGGGAACACCGGGGAGCTGTTTTTT. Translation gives CASSFLRGNTGELFF.